The 16 T cell receptor beta chains listed next were all sequenced from one sample in a study of lymphopenia after photon versus proton radiotherapy. Sequencing was performed with immunoSEQ multiplex PCR; in TCRdb, only in-frame clones are kept and a portion is missing. The table lists approximately 35,000 clones, 85% to 90% of them singletons. Source: peripheral blood, taken from a patient treated with photon-based radiotherapy. All receptors come from a woman in her fifties or sixties with pancreatic cancer.

The sample holds a few counts of this clone. The chain couples TRBV28 to TRBJ1-2, with D possibly matching TRBD1 (5 bases). Germline V gene data show CDR1 as MDHEN and CDR2 as SYDVKM. The CDR3 runs 13 residues. Between the trimmed V and J ends, which lost 5 bases and 4 bases, there was a span of 11 bases. The CDR3, as DNA: TGTGCCAGCAGTGGCGGGACGGCCTATGGCTACACCTTC. Its protein product is CASSGGTAYGYTF.

The V gene is TRBV6-5, the J gene TRBJ1-2, with no clear D. V lost 8 bases, J lost 5 bases, and 18 bases lay in between. Germline V gene data show CDR1 as MNHEY and CDR2 as SVGAGI. The CDR3 consists of 14 residues. DNA of the CDR3: TGTGCCAGCCGCCCCGGAGGGCGCCGTTATGGCTACACCTTC. Residues: CASRPGGRRYGYTF.

This clone came up once. CDR3 DNA sequence: TGTGCCAGCAGTGTAGGACGGGGGTCCCCCTACGAGCAGTACTTC. This translates into CASSVGRGSPYEQYF. V is TRBV28 and J is TRBJ2-7, with D possibly matching TRBD2 (6 bases). CDR3 size: 15 residues. With 5 bases removed from V and 2 bases from J, the gap between germline ends came to 16 bases. From germline, CDR1 is MDHEN and CDR2 SYDVKM.

V usage is TRBV19 and J usage is TRBJ2-6; 11 bases fit TRBD1. Germline trimming cut 5 bases from V and 2 bases from J; bases unmatched to any gene: 5. Germline V gene sequence: CDR1 LNHDA, CDR2 SQIVND (reference sequence). The CDR3 is 17 amino acids. The CDR3 loop is CASSSGTGGTGANVLTF. For the CDR3, the DNA is TGTGCCAGTAGTTCAGGGACAGGGGGAACTGGGGCCAACGTCCTGACTTTC.

The chain links TRBV2 to TRBJ2-1, with 10 bases identical to TRBD2. This CDR3 is built from 18 residues. The V gene end was trimmed by 3 bases and the J gene end by 5 bases; junction bases not matched to a gene: 13. Germline CDR1 is SNHLY and CDR2 is FYNNEI. The CDR3 sequence: CASSEGSLAGARNNEQFF. CDR3 nucleotide sequence: TGTGCCAGCAGTGAGGGTTCCCTAGCGGGAGCAAGAAACAATGAGCAGTTCTTC.

The J gene is TRBJ1-1, the V gene TRBV30; TRBD1 matches at 7 bases. The CDR3 has 12 residues. From germline, CDR1 is GTSNPN and CDR2 SVGIG (reference sequence). With 5 bases clipped from V and 5 bases from J, the junction kept 5 bases outside the gene matches. The CDR3 DNA is TGTGCCTGGGGCTGGGACAGTACTGAAGCTTTCTTT. Amino acids: CAWGWDSTEAFF.

This chain connects TRBV30 to TRBJ2-3, with 14 nucleotides matching TRBD2. Per the germline V gene, CDR1 is GTSNPN and CDR2 is SVGIG (reference sequence). CDR3 length: 16 amino acids. After removal of 3 bases from V and 3 bases from J, the junction contained 5 bases not matched to a gene. CDR3 nucleotide sequence: TGTGCCTGGAGCGGGGGACTAGCGGGAGCAACAGATACGCAGTATTTT. This encodes CAWSGGLAGATDTQYF.

This clone appeared once. The rearrangement links TRBV5-1 to TRBJ2-1, with 7 bases matching TRBD1. The V segment lost 1 base and the J segment 0 bases; nucleotides outside the gene matches: 4. Germline loops: CDR1 SGHRS, CDR2 YFSETQ. The CDR3 has 16 amino acids. The CDR3 here is CASSLLGQSSYNEQFF. The CDR3 nucleotides are TGCGCCAGCAGCTTGTTGGGACAGAGCTCCTACAATGAGCAGTTCTTC.

The rearrangement uses TRBV2 and TRBJ2-7; D possibly corresponds to TRBD2 (5 bases). The CDR3 is 16 amino acids. CDR1 is SNHLY and CDR2 is FYNNEI in the germline V gene. Trimming stripped 5 bases from V and 3 bases from J, with 20 bases between. The CDR3 nucleotides read TGTGCCAGCAGTTCTGCCCCGGGGTCGGGGTTCTACGAGCAGTACTTC. Its protein is CASSSAPGSGFYEQYF.

The rearrangement joins TRBV6-1 to TRBJ1-5; D unresolved. The CDR3 contains 12 residues. Germline V gene lookup returns CDR1 MNHNS and CDR2 SASEGT. Trimming cost V 1 base and J 6 bases, with 4 bases left between them. CDR3 coding DNA: TGTGCCAGCAGTGAAGGGGGTCAGCCCCAGCATTTT. Its protein is CASSEGGQPQHF.

V gene TRBV28 combines with J gene TRBJ2-1, with D tentatively TRBD1 (5 bases). V lost 4 bases to trimming and J lost 4 bases, with 17 bases between them. Germline V gives CDR1 MDHEN, CDR2 SYDVKM. This CDR3 contains 16 residues. The CDR3 coding sequence is TGTGCCAGCAGTTCAATGTCTTTGGACACTTACAATGAGCAGTTCTTC. This gives the protein CASSSMSLDTYNEQFF.

The chain combines TRBV19 with TRBJ1-5; TRBD1 matches at 8 bases. CDR3 size: 13 residues. Unmatched junction bases numbered 6, after V lost 10 bases and J lost 4 bases. The germline CDR1 and CDR2 sequences are LNHDA and SQIVND (reference sequence). The DNA of the CDR3 is TGTGCCACTACAACAGGGGGAAATCAGCCCCAGCATTTT. The encoded protein is CATTTGGNQPQHF. Looking up the rest from reference TRBV19 and TRBJ1-5 gives the full variable domain: DGGITQSPKYLFRKEGQNVTLSCEQNLNHDAMYWYRQDPGQGLRLIYYSQIVNDFQKGDIAEGYSVSREKKESFPLTVTSAQKNPTAFYLCATTTGGNQPQHFGDGTRLSIL.

This clone was counted a single time. The rearrangement joins TRBV27 to TRBJ2-1, with D unresolved. The CDR3 contains 14 residues. Trimming took 2 bases from V and 4 from J, leaving 9 bases between them. Per the germline V gene, CDR1 is MNHEY and CDR2 is SMNVEV (reference sequence). The CDR3 region has the DNA TGTGCCAGCAGTTTAGGTTCCTCTTACAATGAGCAGTTCTTC. It yields the protein CASSLGSSYNEQFF.

The chain joins TRBV11-3 to TRBJ2-5; D ambiguous. The germline V gene encodes CDR1 SGHNT and CDR2 YENEEA. Between the trimmed V and J ends, which lost 5 bases and 1 base, there was a span of 11 bases. CDR3 length equals 14 residues. CDR3 coding DNA: TGTGCCAGCAGCCCCACGGGTACCCAAGAGACCCAGTACTTC. Amino acid sequence: CASSPTGTQETQYF.

The J gene is TRBJ1-2, the V gene TRBV25-1; maybe TRBD1 (6 bases). Per germline, CDR1 MGHDK and CDR2 SYGVNS. The V gene lost 3 bases and the J gene lost 4 bases, with 24 bases spanning the gap. The CDR3 contains 18 residues. The CDR3 spells CASSEARGEDSGGYGYTF. The CDR3 region has the DNA TGTGCCAGCAGTGAGGCGAGGGGGGAAGACAGCGGTGGCTATGGCTACACCTTC.

The V and J genes are TRBV29-1 and TRBJ2-3; TRBD2 agrees at 10 bases. The germline gives CDR1 SQVTM, CDR2 ANQGSEA. J was trimmed by 7 bases and V by 7 bases; bases with no gene match: 11. CDR3 length: 14 amino acids. In DNA, the CDR3 is TGCAGCGCCCAAGAGCGGGAGGGCCGGAATACGCAGTATTTT. Its protein is CSAQEREGRNTQYF.